The 16 T cell receptor beta chains given below trace back to one sample, sequenced in a study of beta chain features in type 1 diabetes. The study reverse transcribed the entire isolated RNA, so it sequenced expressed TCRB transcripts. Generated by immunoSEQ multiplex PCR, the TCRdb table keeps only in-frame clones and is missing some. The data contain more than 300,000 clones, less than 10% of them singletons. Sequenced input: central memory CD4+ T cells from blood. Receptors originate from a young woman in good health.

The chain employs TRBV29-1 and TRBJ2-7; tentative D call: TRBD2 (6 bases). V was pared by 6 bases and J by 3 bases, with 9 bases between. CDR3 length equals 11 residues. From germline, CDR1 is SQVTM and CDR2 ANQGSEA. CDR3 nucleotides: TGCAGCGTGGGGGGTGACTACGAGCAGTACTTC. Protein sequence: CSVGGDYEQYF.

The chain carries TRBV6-5 and TRBJ2-2; unclear D gene. Germline lookup yields CDR1 MNHEY and CDR2 SVGAGI. V was clipped by 4 bases and J by 2 bases, with 8 bases between them. The CDR3 runs 14 residues. DNA of the CDR3: TGTGCCAGCAGTTGGCAGACCAACACCGGGGAGCTGTTTTTT. Translated, it gives CASSWQTNTGELFF.

Points on this clone: This may arise from a read error, as a much more abundant clone is one base away. This sequence joins TRBV7-3 and TRBJ2-6; D unresolved. The germline CDR1 and CDR2 sequences are SGHTA and FQGTGA. This CDR3 has 14 amino acids. V was pared by 5 bases and J by 0 bases, with 5 bases between. CDR3 sequence reads: CASSPSSGANVLTF. CDR3 in DNA: TGTGCCAGCAGCCCCAGCTCTGGGGCCAACGTCCTGACTTTC.

V is TRBV7-2 and J is TRBJ1-4, with unresolved D. The ends were cut back, 3 bases at V and 1 base at J, with 3 bases in the middle. The germline CDR1 and CDR2 sequences are SGHTA and FQGNSA. This CDR3 region has 13 residues. The CDR3 nucleotides read TGTGCCAGCAGCTTCCTAACTAATGAAAAACTGTTTTTT. It encodes CASSFLTNEKLFF.

Only a few counts were recorded for this clone. This chain connects TRBV7-2 to TRBJ2-2; TRBD2 agrees at 11 bases. V lost 5 bases and J lost 3; bases outside the gene matches: 5. Germline V CDR1 and CDR2: SGHTA, FQGNSA. This CDR3 contains 16 residues. DNA of the CDR3: TGTGCCAGCAGCCCGACTAGCGGGGACTACACCGGGGAGCTGTTTTTT. Translation gives CASSPTSGDYTGELFF.

The chain recombines TRBV29-1 with TRBJ2-2; possibly TRBD2 for D (6 bases). CDR3 length: 16 amino acids. V dropped 7 bases and J dropped 4 bases, with 22 bases sitting between them. The germline V gene encodes CDR1 SQVTM and CDR2 ANQGSEA. Written as DNA, the CDR3 is TGCAGCGGGGGTCCATCCGGGAGTTTCATCACCGGGGAGCTGTTTTTT. Encoded protein: CSGGPSGSFITGELFF.

The chain carries TRBV4-2 and TRBJ2-5; 8 bases are a match to TRBD2. J was trimmed by 2 bases and V by 5 bases; bases with no gene match: 7. Germline V lookup: CDR1 LGHNA, CDR2 YNFKEQ. The CDR3 has 15 residues. CDR3 in amino acids: CASSSSGTRQETQYF. CDR3 DNA: TGTGCCAGCAGCTCATCCGGGACTAGACAAGAGACCCAGTACTTC.

This clone was seen only a few times. This chain connects TRBV19 to TRBJ1-1; the D is unclear. The V gene lost 5 bases and the J gene lost 4 bases, with 11 bases spanning the gap. Germline loops: CDR1 LNHDA, CDR2 SQIVND (reference sequence). The CDR3 loop spans 13 amino acids. CDR3 in amino acids: CASSSYIGTEAFF. The CDR3 nucleotides are TGTGCCAGTAGTTCCTACATAGGCACTGAAGCTTTCTTT.

This clone showed up just a few times. The chain recombines TRBV6-6 with TRBJ2-1, with D perhaps given as TRBD1 or TRBD2 (5 bases each). CDR1 is MNHNY, CDR2 SVGAGI, per germline (reference sequence). This CDR3 has 13 amino acids. Deletions cut 5 bases from V and 10 bases from J, with 15 bases between. The CDR3 nucleotides read TGTGCCAGCAGTACCGCCCGGGGACGGGAGCAGTTCTTC. It yields the protein CASSTARGREQFF.

This chain connects TRBV4-3 to TRBJ2-1; D is ambiguous. The CDR3 covers 17 residues. V lost 0 bases to trimming and J lost 0 bases, with 12 bases between them. Germline CDR1 reads LGHNA; CDR2 reads YSLEER. CDR3 nucleotide sequence: TGCGCCAGCAGCCAAGATCTCCTGATGAGCTCCTACAATGAGCAGTTCTTC. This gives the protein CASSQDLLMSSYNEQFF.

This clone was counted a few times. The chain couples TRBV7-2 to TRBJ2-3; TRBD1 aligns across 11 bases. This CDR3 has 15 residues. Germline CDR1 reads SGHTA; CDR2 reads FQGNSA. V trimming: 4 bases; J trimming: 6 bases; junction bases outside the gene matches: 6. As DNA, the CDR3 is TGTGCCAGCAGCTCCGGGACAGGGGGTGTGGATACGCAGTATTTT. Protein product: CASSSGTGGVDTQYF.

This rearrangement joins TRBV2 to TRBJ2-5, with TRBD1 identical over 7 bases. Unmatched junction bases numbered 7, after V lost 7 bases and J lost 5 bases. CDR3 length equals 13 residues. Germline V gene data show CDR1 as SNHLY and CDR2 as FYNNEI. CDR3 amino acids: CASNRGFRETQYF. The CDR3 coding sequence is TGTGCCAGCAACAGGGGATTCCGGGAGACCCAGTACTTC.

This clone was seen at least ten times. The V call is TRBV21-1, the J call TRBJ1-1. TRBV21-1 is a listed pseudogene. This CDR3 has 15 residues. CDR3 coding DNA: TGTGCCAGCAGCAAAGAGTCCGGGTCAGCCACTGAAGCTTTCTTT. This encodes CASSKESGSATEAFF.

This clone was seen repeatedly, ten times or more. V is TRBV7-9 and J is TRBJ2-1; TRBD2 agrees at 7 bases. The germline V gene encodes CDR1 SEHNR and CDR2 FQNEAQ (reference sequence). With 5 bases clipped from V and 4 bases from J, the junction kept 8 bases outside the gene matches. The CDR3 contains 15 residues. CDR3 coding DNA: TGTGCCAGCAGCCGAACAACTAGCGTGTACAATGAGCAGTTCTTC. This translates into CASSRTTSVYNEQFF.

This clone was observed a single time. Germline is not matched at one junction end, which may reflect a read error. This chain connects TRBV7-9 to TRBJ2-3, with D perhaps TRBD2 (5 bases). Germline V gives CDR1 SEHNR, CDR2 FQNEAQ (reference sequence). The CDR3 consists of 18 residues. In DNA form, the CDR3 reads TGTGCCAGCAGCCTAGCTTATCTAGAGGTCGAGGGCACAGATACGCAGTATTTT. Translating it yields CASSLAYLEVEGTDTQYF.

The chain couples TRBV7-6 to TRBJ2-1; D not certain. V was clipped by 3 bases and J by 1 base, with 10 bases between them. The CDR3 spans 15 residues. Looked up from germline, CDR1 is SGHVS and CDR2 is FNYEAQ. The CDR3 nucleotides read TGTGCCAGCAGCTTTCAGACGGGTTCCTACAATGAGCAGTTCTTC. Amino acid sequence: CASSFQTGSYNEQFF.